The clone carrying this TCR beta chain showed up many times. From germline, CDR1 is SGHTA and CDR2 FQGNSA. The length of the CDR3 is 13 residues. J gave up 1 base and V 8 bases, and 4 bases lay outside the gene matches. The use of a sample-barcoded 5' primer and a J-beta primer mix characterized a second PCR of roughly 7 to 11 cycles. TCRdb reprocessed the 5' RACE reads via MiXCR and lists one record per CDR3 protein. The table lists 1.5 million to 2 million distinct CDR3 sequences, 25% to 30% of them singletons, with 7.7% in the top ten. The sample is drawn from a study of blood T cells in healthy people across ages.

What was sequenced was blood. V and J are TRBV7-2 and TRBJ1-1; TRBD1 agrees at 7 bases. The TCR originated in a woman aged 25 to 39 in good health. The CDR3 sequence is CASSQGRNTEAFF. CDR3 sequence (DNA): TGTGCCAGCTCACAGGGGAGGAACACTGAAGCTTTCTTT.